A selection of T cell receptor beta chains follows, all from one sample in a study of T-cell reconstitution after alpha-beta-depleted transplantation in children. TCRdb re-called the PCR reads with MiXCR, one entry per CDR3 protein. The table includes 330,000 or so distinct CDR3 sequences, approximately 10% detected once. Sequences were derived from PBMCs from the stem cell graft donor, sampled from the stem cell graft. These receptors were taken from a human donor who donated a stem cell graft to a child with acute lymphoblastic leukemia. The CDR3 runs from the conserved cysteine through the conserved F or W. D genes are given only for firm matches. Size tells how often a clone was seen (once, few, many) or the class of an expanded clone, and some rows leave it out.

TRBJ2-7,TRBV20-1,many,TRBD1,TGCAGTGCGCCGGACAGGGACAAAAAGTTTACCTACGAGCAGTACTTC,CSAPDRDKKFTYEQYF
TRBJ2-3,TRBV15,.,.,TGTGCCACCAGCAGAGGTTGGACAGAACGGACGGGCGGTGGCACAGATACGCAGTATTTT,CATSRGWTERTGGGTDTQYF
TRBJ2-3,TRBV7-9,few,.,TGTGCCAGCAGCTCCCCGGGTCGTGAGGATACGCAGTATTTT,CASSSPGREDTQYF
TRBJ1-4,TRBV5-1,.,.,TGCGCCAGCAGCTTGACGGGGCTAGATGAAAAACTGTTTTTT,CASSLTGLDEKLFF
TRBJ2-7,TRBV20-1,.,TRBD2,TGCAGTGCACTGGGACTAGCGGGAGGCTCCTACGAGCAGTACTTC,CSALGLAGGSYEQYF
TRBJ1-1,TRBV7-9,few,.,TGTGCCAGCAGCTTCGCCCCGAACACTGAAGCTTTCTTT,CASSFAPNTEAFF
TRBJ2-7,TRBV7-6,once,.,TGTGCCAGCAGCTTAGGACAGGCTTTGGGGGAGCAGTACTTC,CASSLGQALGEQYF
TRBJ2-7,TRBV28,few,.,TGTGCCAGCAGTTTCCCCTACTCCGGGCAGTACTTC,CASSFPYSGQYF
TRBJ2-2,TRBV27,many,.,TGTGCCAGCAGTTTAGGAGCCTTCACCGGGGAGCTGTTTTTT,CASSLGAFTGELFF
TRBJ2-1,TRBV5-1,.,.,TGCGCCAGCAGCTTGGACCCGCGGGATGCTTATGTGGATGAGCAGTTCTTC,CASSLDPRDAYVDEQFF
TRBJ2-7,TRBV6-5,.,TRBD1,TGTGCCAGCAGTTACGGCCGGTTGGCAGGGGGAGAGCAGTACTTC,CASSYGRLAGGEQYF
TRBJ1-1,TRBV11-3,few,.,TGTGCCAGCAGCTTAGGCCCCTACGGGGGCCAGCTAACGAACACTGAAGCTTTCTTT,CASSLGPYGGQLTNTEAFF
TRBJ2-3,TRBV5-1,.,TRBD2,TGCGCCAGCAGCCCTGGGGGGGGCACAGATACGCAGTATTTT,CASSPGGGTDTQYF
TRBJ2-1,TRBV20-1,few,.,TGCAGTGCTAGAGAGGGAGGCAATGAGCAGTTCTTC,CSAREGGNEQFF
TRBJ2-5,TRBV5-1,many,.,TGCGCCAGCAGCTTATACTCCCGGAGGGAGACCCAGTACTTC,CASSLYSRRETQYF
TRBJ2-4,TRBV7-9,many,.,TGTGCCAGCAGCTTAGTTCCCGGGAGAGAAGCCAAAAACATTCAGTACTTC,CASSLVPGREAKNIQYF
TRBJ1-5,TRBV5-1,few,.,TGCGCCAGCAGCTTGGAGCCAGGGGTCAATCAGCCCCAGCATTTT,CASSLEPGVNQPQHF
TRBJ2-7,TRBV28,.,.,TGTGCCAGCAATACTAGTCCATCCTACGAGCAGTACTTC,CASNTSPSYEQYF
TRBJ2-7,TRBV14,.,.,TGTGCCAGCAGCCAAACCCGGACGGGTAACACCTACGAGCAGTACTTC,CASSQTRTGNTYEQYF
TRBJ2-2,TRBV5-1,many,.,TGCGCCAGCAGCCGGACAGCGCCTTTGAATAACGGGGAGCTGTTTTTT,CASSRTAPLNNGELFF
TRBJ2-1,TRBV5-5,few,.,TGTGCCAGCAGCTTGGGGGCCGGGCCTTCCTACAATGAGCAGTTCTTC,CASSLGAGPSYNEQFF
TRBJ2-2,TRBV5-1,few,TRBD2,TGCGCCAGCCGTAGCGGGAGTTCCACCGGGGAGCTGTTTTTT,CASRSGSSTGELFF
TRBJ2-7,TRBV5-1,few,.,TGCGCCAGCAGCTTGATGGGCGGGATAAACGAGCAGTACTTC,CASSLMGGINEQYF
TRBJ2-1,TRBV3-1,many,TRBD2,TGTGCCAGCAGCCAGACTAGCGGGAGTTTCGATGAGCAGTTCTTC,CASSQTSGSFDEQFF
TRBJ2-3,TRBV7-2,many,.,TGTGCCAGCAGCTTTGGACCTCTCTTAGCAGCTACGCAGTATTTT,CASSFGPLLAATQYF
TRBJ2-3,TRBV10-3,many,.,TGTGCCATCAGTGAGTCAGGGGTCTACACAGATACGCAGTATTTT,CAISESGVYTDTQYF
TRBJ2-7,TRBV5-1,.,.,TGCGCCACCCGACCGGCTGGGGCCTACGAGCAGTACTTC,CATRPAGAYEQYF
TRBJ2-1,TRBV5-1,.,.,TGCGCCAGCTTGGCGGGCTCTGAGCAGTTCTTC,CASLAGSEQFF
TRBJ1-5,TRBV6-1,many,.,TGTGCCAGCAGTGCACAGCAGAATCAGCCCCAGCATTTT,CASSAQQNQPQHF
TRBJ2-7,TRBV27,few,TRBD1,TGTGCCAGCAGTCCAAATCGGATATCAGGGGGCCCCTACGAGCAGTACTTC,CASSPNRISGGPYEQYF
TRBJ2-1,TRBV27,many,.,TGTGCCAGCAGTCCCGGGAGCTCCTACAATGAGCAGTTCTTC,CASSPGSSYNEQFF
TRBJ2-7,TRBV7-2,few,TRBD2,TGTGCCAGCAGCTTAGGGCTAGCGGGATACTCCTACGAGCAGTACTTC,CASSLGLAGYSYEQYF
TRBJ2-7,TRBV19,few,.,TGTGCCAGTTCTACCACACAGGGCTACGAGCAGTACTTC,CASSTTQGYEQYF
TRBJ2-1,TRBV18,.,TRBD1,TGTGCCAGCTCATCGGGACAGGGTAATGAGCAGTTCTTC,CASSSGQGNEQFF
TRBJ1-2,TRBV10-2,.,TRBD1,TGCGCCAGCAAAGCAGGAGGGACAGGGGGTCGGCTTGGCTACACCTTC,CASKAGGTGGRLGYTF
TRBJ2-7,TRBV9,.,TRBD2,TGTGCCAGCAGCGTGAGCAAAGCGGGAGAGAGATACGAGCAGTACTTC,CASSVSKAGERYEQYF
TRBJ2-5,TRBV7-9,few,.,TGTGCCAGCAGCTTAGTAGTCGGGACAAGTGAGACCCAGTACTTC,CASSLVVGTSETQYF
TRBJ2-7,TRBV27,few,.,TGTGCCAGCAGAACTACGCAAGGGGAATTTAGTTACGAGCAGTACTTC,CASRTTQGEFSYEQYF
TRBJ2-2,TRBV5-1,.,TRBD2,TGCGCCAGCAGCTGGGGAGGGACGAACACCGGGGAGCTGTTTTTT,CASSWGGTNTGELFF
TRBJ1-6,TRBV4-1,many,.,TGCGCCAGCAGCCAAGAGCCGGCAGGGACAAATTCACCCCTCCACTTT,CASSQEPAGTNSPLHF
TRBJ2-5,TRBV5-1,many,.,TGCGCCAGCAGCGGAGGGACAGCCCAAGAGACCCAGTACTTC,CASSGGTAQETQYF
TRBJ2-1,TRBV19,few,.,TGTGCCAGTAGGCCTGGACCGGGTTTCTACAATGAGCAGTTCTTC,CASRPGPGFYNEQFF
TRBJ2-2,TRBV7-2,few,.,TGTGCCAGCAGCTTAGCCACACCCCGGCCCGGGGAGCTGTTTTTT,CASSLATPRPGELFF
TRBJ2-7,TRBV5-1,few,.,TGCGCCAGCAGCTTATCCCACAGAAGCTACGAGCAGTACTTC,CASSLSHRSYEQYF
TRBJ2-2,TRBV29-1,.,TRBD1,TGCAGCGTTGAATCCCCAGGGGGCGCCGTCGATGGGGAGCTGTTTTTT,CSVESPGGAVDGELFF
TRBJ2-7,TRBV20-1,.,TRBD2,TGCAGTGCTCAGGGACTAGCTGACGAGCAGTACTTC,CSAQGLADEQYF
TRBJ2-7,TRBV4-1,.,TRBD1,TGCGCCAGCAGCCTCCGGGACAGTGCCTACGAGCAGTACTTC,CASSLRDSAYEQYF
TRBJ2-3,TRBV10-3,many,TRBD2,TGTGCCATCAGTGAGTCCAAATGGGAGGGGATCACAGATACGCAGTATTTT,CAISESKWEGITDTQYF